A selection of T cell receptor beta chains follows, all from one sample in a study of blood T cell repertoires in COVID-19. Sequenced by immunoSEQ multiplex PCR; TCRdb stores in-frame clones only, minus some. Of about 360,000 clones in the sample, approximately 86% are singletons; the top ten hold roughly 6.6%. The sequenced sample was peripheral blood. Receptors originate from a woman aged 55-75 years with COVID-19, enrolled during active disease. CDR3s include the opening cysteine and the closing phenylalanine or tryptophan.

V gene: TRBV13; J gene: TRBJ1-2; CDR3 protein: CASSPFTF
V gene: TRBV27; J gene: TRBJ2-3; CDR3 protein: CASSLRVLGGSTDTQYF
V gene: TRBV4-1; J gene: TRBJ1-1; CDR3 protein: CASSPSRDTEAFF
V gene: TRBV11-2; J gene: TRBJ1-5; CDR3 protein: CASSLGMDRDYQPQHF
V gene: TRBV7-3; J gene: TRBJ2-1; CDR3 protein: CASSSWTGNEQFF
V gene: TRBV18; J gene: TRBJ2-1; CDR3 protein: CASSPVARQEYNEQFF
V gene: TRBV5-4; J gene: TRBJ2-5; CDR3 protein: CASSLKPDQETQYF
V gene: TRBV7-2; J gene: TRBJ1-5; CDR3 protein: CASSFAGGNNQPQHF
V gene: TRBV5-6; J gene: TRBJ2-1; CDR3 protein: CASSSPNNEQFF
V gene: TRBV7-9; J gene: TRBJ2-3; CDR3 protein: CASSLGSWTDGTDTQYF
V gene: TRBV25-1; J gene: TRBJ1-1; CDR3 protein: CATPQREGAEAFF
V gene: TRBV19; J gene: TRBJ2-7; CDR3 protein: CASSIDLTAPYEQYF
V gene: TRBV6-5; J gene: TRBJ2-3; CDR3 protein: CASKQGYTDTQYF
V gene: TRBV6-5; J gene: TRBJ1-2; CDR3 protein: CASSQGPNYGYTF
V gene: TRBV9; J gene: TRBJ1-2; CDR3 protein: CASSLPHRVVDYGYTF
V gene: TRBV6-2/TRBV6-3; J gene: TRBJ1-2; CDR3 protein: CASSPLFGYTF
V gene: TRBV27; J gene: TRBJ2-3; CDR3 protein: CASSVSPSGQGIDTQYF
V gene: TRBV19; J gene: TRBJ2-3; CDR3 protein: CASSADRGRTDTQYF
V gene: TRBV7-3; J gene: TRBJ1-5; CDR3 protein: CASSLSPSGGQPQHF
V gene: TRBV7-9; J gene: TRBJ2-1; CDR3 protein: CASSFVSLPPYNEQFF
V gene: TRBV21-1; J gene: TRBJ2-1; CDR3 protein: CASSTDTEQFF
V gene: TRBV19; J gene: TRBJ2-3; CDR3 protein: CASSIRTSGGPPDTQYF
V gene: TRBV27; J gene: TRBJ2-2; CDR3 protein: CASSLIPGLAKGELFF
V gene: TRBV5-4; J gene: TRBJ2-3; CDR3 protein: CASGRLAEAFSGTQYF
V gene: TRBV2; J gene: TRBJ2-7; CDR3 protein: CASSDRTNYEQYF
V gene: TRBV5-1; J gene: TRBJ2-3; CDR3 protein: CASSSGLSQGTDTQYF
V gene: TRBV3-1/TRBV3-2; J gene: TRBJ1-6; CDR3 protein: CASSQIDLALHF
V gene: TRBV15; J gene: TRBJ2-3; CDR3 protein: CATSRQPRQGGDTQYF
V gene: TRBV28; J gene: TRBJ1-1; CDR3 protein: CASSSGQATEAFF
V gene: TRBV5-1; J gene: TRBJ1-2; CDR3 protein: CASSLAGADYGYTF
V gene: TRBV7-9; J gene: TRBJ1-5; CDR3 protein: CASSPDSPNQPQHF
V gene: TRBV18; J gene: TRBJ1-5; CDR3 protein: CASSPGDQPQHF
V gene: TRBV5-1; J gene: TRBJ2-7; CDR3 protein: CASSLPSVWSYEQYF
V gene: TRBV30; J gene: TRBJ1-2; CDR3 protein: CAWSHGTGEGYTF
V gene: TRBV2; J gene: TRBJ2-5; CDR3 protein: CASSEYGQGLETQYF
V gene: TRBV5-4; J gene: TRBJ2-7; CDR3 protein: CASSLELRGASAEQYF
V gene: TRBV19; J gene: TRBJ1-4; CDR3 protein: CASGDRVNEKLFF
V gene: TRBV3-1/TRBV3-2; J gene: TRBJ2-7; CDR3 protein: CASSAGLTYEQYF
V gene: TRBV9; J gene: TRBJ2-7; CDR3 protein: CASSGGQGVGRPYEQYF
V gene: TRBV7-3; J gene: TRBJ2-7; CDR3 protein: CASSFNGGGEGYEQYF
V gene: TRBV5-1; J gene: TRBJ1-3; CDR3 protein: CASSSRGGNTIYF
V gene: TRBV5-1; J gene: TRBJ1-2; CDR3 protein: CASSEDPTGDYGYTF
V gene: TRBV2; J gene: TRBJ2-1; CDR3 protein: CASSRDRGPYNEQFF
V gene: TRBV11-2; J gene: TRBJ2-1; CDR3 protein: CASSFSRGGGNEQFF
V gene: TRBV9; J gene: TRBJ2-1; CDR3 protein: CASSAGTSGGHYNEQFF
V gene: TRBV9; J gene: TRBJ2-1; CDR3 protein: CASSGSHGTSGRNEQFF
V gene: TRBV4-1; J gene: TRBJ2-3; CDR3 protein: CASSQTTSGGTDTQYF
V gene: TRBV11-2; J gene: TRBJ2-7; CDR3 protein: CASSTGLAGYEQYF
V gene: TRBV6-5; J gene: TRBJ1-2; CDR3 protein: CASITRQGDYGYTF
V gene: TRBV6-5; J gene: TRBJ2-5; CDR3 protein: CASSYEAGDTQETQYF